Below are 23 T cell receptor beta chains sequenced from a single sample in a study of cytomegalovirus exposure and HLA in healthy donors. Use of 60 Vbeta and 13 Jbeta primers characterized the PCR. Method: immunoSEQ multiplex PCR; TCRdb's copy keeps in-frame clones and lacks some. The data contain more than 110,000 clones, 80% of them seen just once; the ten biggest clones take up around 4.9%. The sequenced sample consisted of PBMCs. The source of these receptors is a male donor in good health and CMV-seronegative.

The chain combines TRBV2 with TRBJ2-4; no definite D call. Deletions cut 9 bases from V and 6 bases from J, with 12 bases between. Germline lookup yields CDR1 SNHLY and CDR2 FYNNEI. The CDR3 has 12 residues. In DNA form, the CDR3 reads TGTGCCAGTCTTAGTCCGGGAAACATTCAGTACTTC. Protein sequence: CASLSPGNIQYF.

The CDR3 DNA is TGTGCCAGCAGTGAGGGGCAGGGGGTTGCCTATGGCTACACCTTC. This encodes CASSEGQGVAYGYTF. The V call is TRBV25-1, the J call TRBJ1-2, with TRBD1 matching over 7 bases. The V gene end was trimmed by 3 bases and the J gene end by 4 bases; junction bases not matched to a gene: 8. The germline V gene encodes CDR1 MGHDK and CDR2 SYGVNS. The CDR3 covers 15 residues.

This clone was detected once. The V call is TRBV6-5, the J call TRBJ1-5; 9 bases agree with TRBD1. The J segment lost 8 bases and the V segment lost 7 bases, leaving 9 bases of the junction unmatched. The germline V gene encodes CDR1 MNHEY and CDR2 SVGAGI. The CDR3 contains 14 residues. The DNA for the CDR3 is TGTGCCAGCACGATATCACAGGGGGCTAAGCCCCAGCATTTT. Protein sequence: CASTISQGAKPQHF.

The chain is built from TRBV28 and TRBJ1-5; no definite D call. The CDR3 spans 13 residues. Between the trimmed V and J ends, which lost 6 bases and 0 bases, there was a span of 6 bases. CDR1 is MDHEN, CDR2 SYDVKM, per germline. This CDR3 is CASRLVSNQPQHF. In DNA form, the CDR3 reads TGTGCCAGCAGACTGGTTAGCAATCAGCCCCAGCATTTT.

The V gene is TRBV28, the J gene TRBJ2-5, with D uncertain. CDR3 length equals 14 residues. V lost 5 bases, J lost 8 bases, and 18 bases lay in between. The V gene's germline CDR1 is MDHEN and CDR2 SYDVKM. The CDR3 DNA reads TGTGCCAGCAGTCGAACAGTGGCCTCAGGAACCCAGTACTTC. Its translation: CASSRTVASGTQYF. The entire variable domain, with the rest obtained from reference TRBV28 and TRBJ2-5, is as follows: DVKVTQSSRYLVKRTGEKVFLECVQDMDHENMFWYRQDPGLGLRLIYFSYDVKMKEKGDIPEGYSVSREKKERFSLILESASTNQTSMYLCASSRTVASGTQYFGPGTRLLVL.

This rearrangement joins TRBV4-1 to TRBJ2-5; D unclear. CDR1 MGHRA and CDR2 YSYEKL come from the germline V gene. Trimming removed 1 base from V and 7 bases from J, with 10 bases in between. The length of the CDR3 is 13 residues. The chain's CDR3 is CASSQVNSRTQYF. The CDR3 nucleotides read TGCGCCAGCAGCCAAGTGAACAGCCGGACCCAGTACTTC.

DNA of the CDR3: TGTGCCAGCAGTCACAGAGACGAAGCTTTCTTT. Protein: CASSHRDEAFF. This chain uses TRBV6-5 with TRBJ1-1; D remains ambiguous. Trimming removed 5 bases from V and 8 bases from J, with 9 bases in between. In germline, CDR1 is MNHEY, CDR2 SVGAGI. CDR3 length: 11 residues.

The chain combines TRBV9 with TRBJ1-1, with TRBD1 matching over 7 bases. Germline CDR1 and CDR2: SGDLS and YYNGEE. This CDR3 spans 15 amino acids. V was clipped by 3 bases and J by 0 bases; unmatched bases: 5. CDR3 sequence: CASSEDRDLNTEAFF. The CDR3, as DNA: TGTGCCAGCAGCGAAGACAGGGATTTGAACACTGAAGCTTTCTTT.

This clone has only one observation. The chain combines TRBV28 with TRBJ2-3, with D maybe TRBD2 (7 bases). The V end lost 7 bases, the J end lost 6 bases, and 20 bases lay between the germline ends. The CDR3 totals 15 residues. The germline gives CDR1 MDHEN, CDR2 SYDVKM. The CDR3 region has the DNA TGTGCCAGCACCCCGGGCCGGGGGGCGGGGGATACGCAGTATTTT. It encodes CASTPGRGAGDTQYF. The full variable domain, completed using reference TRBV28 and TRBJ2-3, is DVKVTQSSRYLVKRTGEKVFLECVQDMDHENMFWYRQDPGLGLRLIYFSYDVKMKEKGDIPEGYSVSREKKERFSLILESASTNQTSMYLCASTPGRGAGDTQYFGPGTRLTVL.

This chain links TRBV5-4 with TRBJ2-5; 7 bases match TRBD1. Germline V gene data show CDR1 as SGHNT and CDR2 as YYREEE (reference sequence). The CDR3 totals 14 residues. Trimming removed 4 bases from V and 5 bases from J; junction bases left unmatched: 8. In DNA, the CDR3 is TGTGCCAGCAGCCGACAGGGATCGGGCGAGACCCAGTACTTC. It translates to CASSRQGSGETQYF.

The CDR3 protein is CASSYMGSRRHEQYF. For the CDR3, the DNA is TGTGCCAGCAGTTATATGGGGAGCCGGCGCCACGAGCAGTACTTC. The rearrangement uses TRBV6-5 and TRBJ2-7; possibly TRBD2 for D (5 bases). V lost 3 bases and J lost 5, with 17 bases in between. The CDR3 length is 15 residues. Germline V CDR1 and CDR2: MNHEY, SVGAGI.

The J gene is TRBJ1-5, the V gene TRBV4-2; 10 bases fit TRBD1. CDR3 size: 16 residues. Unmatched junction bases numbered 4, after V lost 1 base and J lost 4 bases. Germline V lookup: CDR1 LGHNA, CDR2 YNFKEQ. DNA of the CDR3: TGTGCCAGCAGCCAAGGGGGGGGACAGGGGAATCAGCCCCAGCATTTT. Amino acids: CASSQGGGQGNQPQHF.

This chain connects TRBV5-6 to TRBJ2-5, with D possibly being TRBD1 (5 bases). Germline V CDR1 and CDR2: SGHDT, YYEEEE. The germline V and J ends were trimmed by 4 bases and 5 bases, with 18 bases remaining between them. This CDR3 contains 15 residues. The CDR3 spells CASSSIRGIPETQYF. CDR3 DNA: TGTGCCAGCAGCAGCATTAGGGGCATCCCGGAGACCCAGTACTTC.

V is TRBV7-9 and J is TRBJ2-3, with 7 bases lining up with TRBD1. With V trimmed by 6 bases and J by 2 bases, 20 bases remained unmatched. The CDR3 totals 19 residues. Germline values: CDR1 SEHNR, CDR2 FQNEAQ (reference sequence). The CDR3 bases are TGTGCCAGCAGGAAGGGGGCCCGGGGACCATCTAGACTCACAGATACGCAGTATTTT. The encoded protein is CASRKGARGPSRLTDTQYF. The complete variable domain, with remaining parts taken from reference TRBV7-9 and TRBJ2-3, reads DTGVSQNPRHKITKRGQNVTFRCDPISEHNRLYWYRQTLGQGPEFLTYFQNEAQLEKSRLLSDRFSAERPKGSFSTLEIQRTEQGDSAMYLCASRKGARGPSRLTDTQYFGPGTRLTVL.

This clone came up a few times. This rearrangement joins TRBV5-6 to TRBJ1-2, with 7 nucleotides matching TRBD1. Looked up from germline, CDR1 is SGHDT and CDR2 is YYEEEE. The CDR3 runs 16 residues. V lost 2 bases, J lost 6 bases, and 13 bases stayed unmatched. CDR3 sequence reads: CASSFRLRDSRHGYTF. In DNA form, the CDR3 reads TGTGCCAGCAGCTTTAGATTGAGGGACAGCCGACATGGCTACACCTTC.

This clone came up a few times. The chain joins TRBV28 to TRBJ2-7; 7 nucleotides match TRBD2. The J segment lost 2 bases and the V segment lost 3 bases, leaving 13 bases of the junction unmatched. The CDR3 has 17 amino acids. CDR1 and CDR2 from the germline V gene are MDHEN and SYDVKM. The CDR3 sequence: CASSFSGGSHPTYEQYF. CDR3 DNA: TGTGCCAGCAGTTTCTCCGGGGGGTCCCACCCTACCTACGAGCAGTACTTC.

This clone was counted only a few times. The chain is built from TRBV4-3 and TRBJ1-1; D call uncertain. Germline assignment: CDR1 LGHNA and CDR2 YSLEER. The CDR3 extends over 15 amino acids. Deletions cut 0 bases from V and 5 bases from J, with 13 bases between. The CDR3 DNA reads TGCGCCAGCAGCCAAGATGGAACGGGGAGAACTGAAGCTTTCTTT. It yields the protein CASSQDGTGRTEAFF.

The chain links TRBV21-1 to TRBJ1-3. TRBV21-1 is a pseudogene locus. CDR3 length equals 13 residues. DNA of the CDR3: TGTGCCAGCAGGGGGGGCTCTGGAAACACCATATATTTT. Its translation: CASRGGSGNTIYF.

This chain connects TRBV9 to TRBJ1-2; D is undetermined. The CDR3 runs 13 residues. V was shortened by 6 bases and J by 7 bases, with 16 bases between the two germline ends. Germline V gene sequence: CDR1 SGDLS, CDR2 YYNGEE. The CDR3 sequence is CASTPGDLGGYTF. CDR3 nucleotides: TGTGCCAGCACCCCCGGTGACTTGGGTGGCTACACCTTC. Filled out from reference TRBV9 and TRBJ1-2, the complete variable domain reads DSGVTQTPKHLITATGQRVTLRCSPRSGDLSVYWYQQSLDQGLQFLIQYYNGEERAKGNILERFSAQQFPDLHSELNLSSLELGDSALYFCASTPGDLGGYTFGSGTRLTVV.

This rearrangement joins TRBV15 to TRBJ2-5, with 7 bases aligning to TRBD2. Trimming removed 3 bases from V and 5 bases from J; junction bases left unmatched: 3. In germline, CDR1 is LNHNV, CDR2 YYDKDF (reference sequence). The CDR3 is made up of 13 amino acids. CDR3 protein: CATSRGGVETQYF. CDR3 nucleotides: TGTGCCACCAGCAGGGGAGGGGTCGAGACCCAGTACTTC. The full variable domain, its missing parts supplied by reference TRBV15 and TRBJ2-5, is DAMVIQNPRYQVTQFGKPVTLSCSQTLNHNVMYWYQQKSSQAPKLLFHYYDKDFNNEADTPDNFQSRRPNTSFCFLDIRSPGLGDTAMYLCATSRGGVETQYFGPGTRLLVL.

The rearrangement links TRBV4-3 to TRBJ2-6, with D unclear. The germline V gene encodes CDR1 LGHNA and CDR2 YSLEER. V was trimmed by 0 bases and J by 0 bases, leaving 6 bases between them. The CDR3 length is 16 residues. CDR3 protein: CASSQDAGSGANVLTF. The CDR3 nucleotides are TGCGCCAGCAGCCAAGATGCAGGCTCTGGGGCCAACGTCCTGACTTTC.

The V call is TRBV30, the J call TRBJ1-2, with a possible D match to TRBD1 (5 bases). The CDR3 runs 13 residues. Deletions cut 2 bases from V and 6 bases from J, with 13 bases between. Germline CDR1 reads GTSNPN; CDR2 reads SVGIG (reference sequence). The chain's CDR3 is CAWSRGDLNGYTF. The CDR3 DNA sequence: TGTGCCTGGAGTCGGGGGGACTTAAATGGCTACACCTTC.

This clone was detected once. The rearrangement links TRBV7-3 to TRBJ1-4; possible D gene TRBD1, 5 bases. Germline V CDR1 and CDR2: SGHTA, FQGTGA. The CDR3 spans 13 residues. Trimming took off 2 bases at V and 7 bases at J, with 8 bases between the two ends. The CDR3 DNA reads TGTGCCAGCAGCTTAGCCGGGGGTGAAAAACTGTTTTTT. It translates to CASSLAGGEKLFF.